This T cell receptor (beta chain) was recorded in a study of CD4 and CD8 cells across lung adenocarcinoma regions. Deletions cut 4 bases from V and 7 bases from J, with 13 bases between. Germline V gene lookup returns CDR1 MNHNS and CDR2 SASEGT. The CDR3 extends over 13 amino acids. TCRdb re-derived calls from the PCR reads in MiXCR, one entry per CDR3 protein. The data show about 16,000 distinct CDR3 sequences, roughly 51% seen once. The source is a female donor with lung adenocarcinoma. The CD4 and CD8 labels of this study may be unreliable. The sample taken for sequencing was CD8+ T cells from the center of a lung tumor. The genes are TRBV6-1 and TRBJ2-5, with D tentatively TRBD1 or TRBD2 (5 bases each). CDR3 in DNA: TGTGCCAGCAGTGGTGGGACGTCAGGGACCCAGTACTTC. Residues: CASSGGTSGTQYF.